This T cell receptor beta chain comes out of a study of OX40 agonist ivuxolimab in advanced cancers. Notes on the research overall: Ivuxolimab, which targeted the costimulatory receptor OX40 (CD134), was an agonistic, fully human IgG2 monoclonal antibody. The purpose of peripheral TCRbeta sequencing was to test whether ivuxolimab changed TCR sequence diversity and led to clonal T-cell expansion. Partial responses occurred in three dose-escalation patients: two with cutaneous melanoma and one with hepatocellular carcinoma. Patients were allowed to have had prior anti-PD-1, anti-PD-L1 or anti-CTLA-4 therapy, and around 37% of the dose-escalation patients had previously received checkpoint inhibitors. Intravenous ivuxolimab was administered to patients every 2 weeks at six dose levels: 0.01, 0.1, 0.3, 1.5, 3 and 10 mg/kg. Among the roughly 50 dose-escalation patients, around 19 had hepatocellular carcinoma, roughly 15 melanoma, 9 renal cell carcinoma and 9 head and neck cancer. A male proportion of around 80% and a mean age of approximately 60 years, ranging from roughly 23 to 90, were recorded for the dose-escalation cohort. The paper covers the monotherapy dose-escalation part of the phase I ivuxolimab trial, which included N ≈ 57 patients. The study at large found these results: After ivuxolimab, more expanded clones were found on average in CD8+ T cells than in CD4+ T cells. In partial responders in the 0.1-3.0 mg/kg groups, normalized peripheral clonal expansion was found to be among the lowest, especially among CD8+ T cells. Low levels of normalized T-cell clonal expansion were also seen in some nonresponding patients. At doses of 0.1 to 3.0 mg/kg, clonal expansion of both CD4+ and CD8+ blood T cells was observed from baseline to week 6. Antigen specificity was not determined for the clonally expanded peripheral T cells.

The trial excluded patients who had a history of autoimmune disease or who were on systemic immunosuppression. In every dose cohort, peripheral blood was drawn for TCR sequencing at baseline, cycle 4 day 1, and cycle 7 day 1. Samples came from an open-label, multicenter, first-in-human phase I dose-escalation trial of ivuxolimab. Adults with locally advanced or metastatic melanoma, renal cell carcinoma, hepatocellular carcinoma or head and neck squamous cell carcinoma were enrolled in the trial. Before TCR sequencing, CD4+ and CD8+ T cells were separately sorted from peripheral blood. V sheds 1 base and J sheds 0 bases, leaving 10 bases between their ends. CDR1 is given as SGHVS and CDR2 as FQNEAQ, both from the germline V gene. Spanning cysteine to phenylalanine, the CDR3 consists of 16 amino acids. This entry keeps only the CDR3 DNA: 48 bases, framed from base 1. With respect to this clone: The specificity of this receptor is unknown. One base away there is no much larger clone; base qualities are not given.

For sequencing of the TCRbeta CDR3 region, genomic DNA was extracted from the sorted cells. The immunoSEQ Assay was used to sequence the TCRbeta CDR3 regions. The immuneACCESS repertoire file appears here via TCRdb, limited to in-frame rearrangements. These files lack a portion of the clones; in checked studies, under half of the deficit traces to unresolved V genes, and the cause of the others is not known. The sample contains 25,000 to 35,000 clones, roughly 80% of them found a single time. Roughly a fifth of the sample lies in the top ten. Rearrangement joined TRBV7-8 to TRBJ2-4, and possibly TRBD1, on 5 matching bases. This sample comprised CD4+ or CD8+ T cells sorted from blood, obtained in a trial of the OX40 agonist ivuxolimab. This clonotype was obtained from an adult with an advanced solid tumor such as melanoma, head and neck, liver or kidney cancer. This receptor carries the CDR3 CASSLGQGEAKNIQYF. DNA sequence: TGTGCCAGCAGCTTAGGTCAGGGTGAAGCCAAAAACATTCAGTACTTC.